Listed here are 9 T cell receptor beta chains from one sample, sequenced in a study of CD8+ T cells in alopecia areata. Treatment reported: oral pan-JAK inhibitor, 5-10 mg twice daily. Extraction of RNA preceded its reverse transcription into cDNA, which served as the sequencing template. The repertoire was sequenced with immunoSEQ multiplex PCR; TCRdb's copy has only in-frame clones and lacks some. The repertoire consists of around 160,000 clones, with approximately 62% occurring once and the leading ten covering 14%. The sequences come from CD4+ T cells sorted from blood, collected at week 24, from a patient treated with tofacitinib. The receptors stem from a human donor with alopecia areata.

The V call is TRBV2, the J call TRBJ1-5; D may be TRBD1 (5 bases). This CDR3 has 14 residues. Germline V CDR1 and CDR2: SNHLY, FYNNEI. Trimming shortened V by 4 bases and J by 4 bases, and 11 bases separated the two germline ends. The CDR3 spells CASSGSGENQPQHF. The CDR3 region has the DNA TGTGCCAGCAGTGGTTCGGGGGAGAATCAGCCCCAGCATTTT.

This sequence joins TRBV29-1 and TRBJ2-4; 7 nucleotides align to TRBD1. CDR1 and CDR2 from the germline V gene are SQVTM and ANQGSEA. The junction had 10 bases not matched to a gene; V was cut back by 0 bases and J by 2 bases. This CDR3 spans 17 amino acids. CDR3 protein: CSVEDHLKTGSKNIQYF. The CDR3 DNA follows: TGCAGCGTTGAAGACCACCTAAAGACAGGGTCCAAAAACATTCAGTACTTC.

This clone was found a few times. CDR3 nucleotide sequence: TGTGCCAGCAGCTTAGAACTGTTGGACAATGAGCAGTTCTTC. Protein sequence: CASSLELLDNEQFF. The chain has TRBV11-3 and TRBJ2-1; D is undetermined. Germline V gene sequence: CDR1 SGHNT, CDR2 YENEEA. The CDR3 is 14 residues long. Trimming removed 0 bases from V and 5 bases from J, with 8 bases in between.

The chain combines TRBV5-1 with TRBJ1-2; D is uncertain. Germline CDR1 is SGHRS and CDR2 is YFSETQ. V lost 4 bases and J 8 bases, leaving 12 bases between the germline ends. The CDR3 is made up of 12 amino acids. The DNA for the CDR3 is TGCGCCAGCAGCCCTACCGCAGGAGGCTACACCTTC. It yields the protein CASSPTAGGYTF. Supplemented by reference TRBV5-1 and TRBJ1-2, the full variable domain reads KAGVTQTPRYLIKTRGQQVTLSCSPISGHRSVSWYQQTPGQGLQFLFEYFSETQRNKGNFPGRFSGRQFSNSRSEMNVSTLELGDSALYLCASSPTAGGYTFGSGTRLTVV.

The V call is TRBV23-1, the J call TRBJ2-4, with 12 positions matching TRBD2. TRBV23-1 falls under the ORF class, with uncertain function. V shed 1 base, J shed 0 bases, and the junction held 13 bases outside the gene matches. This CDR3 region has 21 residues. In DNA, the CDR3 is TGCGCCAGCAGTCAATTAAGACTAGCGGGGGCCGGTGTCCTAGCCAAAAACATTCAGTACTTC. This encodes CASSQLRLAGAGVLAKNIQYF.

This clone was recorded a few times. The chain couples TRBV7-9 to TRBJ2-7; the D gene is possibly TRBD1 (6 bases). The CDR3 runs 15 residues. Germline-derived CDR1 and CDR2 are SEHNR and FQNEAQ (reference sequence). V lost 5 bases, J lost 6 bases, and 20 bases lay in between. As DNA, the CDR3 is TGTGCCAGCAGCCCAGCTACGGTTGCAGGGGCCGAGCAGTACTTC. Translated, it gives CASSPATVAGAEQYF.

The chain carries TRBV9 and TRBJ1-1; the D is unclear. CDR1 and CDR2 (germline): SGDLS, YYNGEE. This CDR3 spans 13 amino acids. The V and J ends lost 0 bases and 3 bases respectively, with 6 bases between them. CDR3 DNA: TGTGCCAGCAGCGTAGGTGAGTACACTGAAGCTTTCTTT. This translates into CASSVGEYTEAFF.

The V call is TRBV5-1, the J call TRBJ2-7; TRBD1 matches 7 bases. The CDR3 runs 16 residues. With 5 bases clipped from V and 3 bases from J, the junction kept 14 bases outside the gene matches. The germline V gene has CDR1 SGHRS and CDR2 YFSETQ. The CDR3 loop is CASSYGTAQSFYEQYF. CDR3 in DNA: TGCGCCAGCAGTTACGGGACAGCTCAGAGTTTCTACGAGCAGTACTTC.

The CDR3 protein is CASSSSGFLETQYF. CDR3 in DNA: TGTGCCAGCAGCTCGAGTGGGTTTCTGGAGACCCAGTACTTC. V and J are TRBV7-2 and TRBJ2-5; D remains unclear. The CDR3 consists of 14 residues. V was pared by 4 bases and J by 5 bases, with 14 bases between. The V gene's germline CDR1 is SGHTA and CDR2 FQGNSA. The full variable domain, its missing parts supplied by reference TRBV7-2 and TRBJ2-5, is GAGVSQSPSNKVTEKGKDVELRCDPISGHTALYWYRQSLGQGLEFLIYFQGNSAPDKSGLPSDRFSAERTGGSVSTLTIQRTQQEDSAVYLCASSSSGFLETQYFGPGTRLLVL.